The rows below give T cell receptor beta chains drawn from one sample of a study of CD8 T cells in ankylosing spondylitis. Using its own MiXCR run on the 5' RACE reads, TCRdb lists one record per CDR3 protein. The sample has around 150,000 distinct CDR3 sequences, 30% to 35% seen once. The sequencing input was synovial fluid, either unsorted or a sorted T cell fraction (not recorded which). These TCRs come from a male donor with ankylosing spondylitis. CDR3s leave out the opening cysteine and the closing phenylalanine or tryptophan.

TRBV20-1	TRBJ1-1	SARGQTNTEAF
TRBV4-2	TRBJ2-3	ASSQSGVGNTDTQY
TRBV6-6	TRBJ2-1	ASTDYNEQF
TRBV20-1	TRBJ1-2	SASEPGAWGYT
TRBV20-1	TRBJ2-3	SAYLGGPTDTQY
TRBV20-1	TRBJ2-2	SAFRGDTGELF
TRBV20-1	TRBJ2-2	SADSGDTGELF
TRBV14	TRBJ1-2	ASSQARAYGYT
TRBV9	TRBJ2-1	ASSAPSGRDNEQF
TRBV7-8	TRBJ1-1	ASSSGHIEAF
TRBV2	TRBJ2-7	ASGRDSYEQY
TRBV28	TRBJ2-7	ASRPGTGYSYEQY
TRBV29-1	TRBJ2-5	SVSHWGGLETQY
TRBV29-1	TRBJ2-7	SVVWSGRGHYEQY
TRBV19	TRBJ1-5	ASSKAPGGTDQPQH
TRBV12-3/TRBV12-4	TRBJ2-2	ASSLPGPTSAGELF
TRBV7-6	TRBJ2-7	ASSKDPSLKEQY
TRBV14	TRBJ2-2	ASSQVARAGATGELF
TRBV29-1	TRBJ1-1	SVAGRGNTEAF
TRBV4-3	TRBJ1-6	ASSQDLYNSPLH
TRBV29-1	TRBJ1-1	SVEHGTGANTEAF
TRBV15	TRBJ2-2	ATSRDFSGELF
TRBV24-1	TRBJ2-4	ATSEDQAKNIQY
TRBV5-6	TRBJ2-7	ASSSLDRTLYEQY
TRBV12-3/TRBV12-4	TRBJ1-5	ASSLGSHRTGMGNQPQH
TRBV20-1	TRBJ1-1	SARDNRGAEAF
TRBV29-1	TRBJ2-5	SVDSYQETQY
TRBV9	TRBJ1-3	ASSVGGQGNTIY
TRBV27	TRBJ2-3	ASGNQGWADTQY
TRBV2	TRBJ2-6	ASSPAYSGANVLT
TRBV12-3/TRBV12-4	TRBJ2-1	ASKYSYNEQF
TRBV3-1	TRBJ2-3	ASSQDPWGTDTQY
TRBV4-1	TRBJ2-3	ASSRTRDLTTDTQY
TRBV12-3/TRBV12-4	TRBJ1-6	ASSLGQLLSPLH
TRBV11-2	TRBJ2-2	ASSRTSGVNTGELF
TRBV18	TRBJ2-7	ASSPPSSYEQY
TRBV29-1	TRBJ2-5	SVENSRVAETQY
TRBV5-1	TRBJ2-7	ASSTLTSGAAYEQY
TRBV30	TRBJ2-3	ASGFGDTQY
TRBV11-1	TRBJ2-7	ASSPDRGLSYEQY
TRBV3-1	TRBJ2-1	ASTQVPSPSAYNEQF
TRBV20-1	TRBJ2-1	SARETGTSGNNEQF
TRBV20-1	TRBJ2-7	SARAVSARASEQY
TRBV3-1	TRBJ2-1	ASSRTRTSGSSYNEQF